Sequencing of this T cell receptor beta chain was carried out in a study of a mutant IDH1 vaccine in newly diagnosed glioma. Study details: Vaccinations, eight in total, occurred in weeks 1, 3, 5, 7, 11, 15, 19, 23. In some groups vaccination began 4-6 weeks post-radiotherapy; others received it with temozolomide. Most had both radiotherapy and temozolomide beforehand; others had only one.

Using immunoSEQ multiplex PCR, the repertoire was profiled, and TCRdb retains in-frame clones only, with some absent. The sample has 40,000 to 55,000 clones, about three quarters seen once. Findings and limits, study-wide: Alterations occurring in top peripheral T cell clonotypes seemed unrelated to pseudoprogression.

Regarding this clone: Its target is unknown.

Noted time point: week 5, during vaccination. The study gave 300 ug of mutant IDH1 20-mer peptide per vaccine dose, with topical imiquimod. The sequence was collected from a man between 50 and 59 years old with glioma. The input for sequencing was PBMCs, taken from a glioma patient whose treatment included an IDH1 peptide vaccine.

In nucleotides, the CDR3 is TGTGCCAGCAGCCTTGCCCGGACTACATCGGAGACCCAGTACTTC. Protein sequence: CASSLARTTSETQYF. The gene calls are TRBV7-2 and TRBJ2-5; tentatively, D is TRBD2 (6 bases). Germline lookup yields CDR1 SGHTA and CDR2 FQGNSA. This CDR3 comprises 15 residues. Trimming took off 5 bases at V and 5 bases at J, with 18 bases between the two ends.